This TCR beta chain was identified in a study of T cell changes during pregnancy in multiple sclerosis. Clones were sequenced by immunoSEQ multiplex PCR, and TCRdb holds only the in-frame ones, with some missing. The sample gives roughly 40,000 clones, about 89% of which show up once; 0.6% to 0.75% is in the top ten. V lost 4 bases, J lost 1 base, and 11 bases lay in between. Germline V CDR1 and CDR2: SGHNT, YYREEE (reference sequence). The CDR3 contains 15 residues. This clonotype originated in a female donor with multiple sclerosis, enrolled in a pregnancy study. Sequenced here: CD4+ T cells from peripheral blood mononuclear cells, sampled before pregnancy. This rearrangement joins TRBV5-4 to TRBJ1-4; no clear D. CDR3 loop: CASSKNSQTNEKLFF. CDR3 DNA: TGTGCCAGCAGCAAGAACAGTCAAACTAATGAAAAACTGTTTTTT.